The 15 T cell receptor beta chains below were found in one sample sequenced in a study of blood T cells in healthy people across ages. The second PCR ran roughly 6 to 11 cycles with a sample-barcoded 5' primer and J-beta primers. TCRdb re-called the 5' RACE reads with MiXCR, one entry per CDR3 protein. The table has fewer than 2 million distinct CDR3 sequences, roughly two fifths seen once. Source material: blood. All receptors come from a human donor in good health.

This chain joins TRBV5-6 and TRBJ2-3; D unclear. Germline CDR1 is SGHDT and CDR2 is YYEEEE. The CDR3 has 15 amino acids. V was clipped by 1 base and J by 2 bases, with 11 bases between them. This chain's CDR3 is CASSLKSHHTDTQYF. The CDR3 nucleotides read TGTGCCAGCAGCTTGAAATCCCATCACACAGATACGCAGTATTTT. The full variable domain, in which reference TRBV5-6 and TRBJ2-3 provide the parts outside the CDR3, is DAGVTQSPTHLIKTRGQQVTLRCSPKSGHDTVSWYQQALGQGPQFIFQYYEEEERQRGNFPDRFSGHQFPNYSSELNVNALLLGDSALYLCASSLKSHHTDTQYFGPGTRLTVL.

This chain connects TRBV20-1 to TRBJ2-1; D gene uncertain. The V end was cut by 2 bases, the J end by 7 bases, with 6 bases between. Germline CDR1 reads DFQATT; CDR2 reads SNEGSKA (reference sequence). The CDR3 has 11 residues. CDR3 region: CSARPGNEQFF. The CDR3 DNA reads TGCAGTGCTAGACCCGGGAATGAGCAGTTCTTC.

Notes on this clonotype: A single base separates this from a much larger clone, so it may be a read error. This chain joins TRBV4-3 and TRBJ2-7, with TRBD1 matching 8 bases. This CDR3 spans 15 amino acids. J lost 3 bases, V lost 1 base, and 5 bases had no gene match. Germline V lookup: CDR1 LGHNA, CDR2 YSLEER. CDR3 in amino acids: CASSQVPGQVYEQYF. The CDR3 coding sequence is TGCGCCAGCAGCCAAGTCCCGGGACAGGTCTACGAGCAGTACTTC.

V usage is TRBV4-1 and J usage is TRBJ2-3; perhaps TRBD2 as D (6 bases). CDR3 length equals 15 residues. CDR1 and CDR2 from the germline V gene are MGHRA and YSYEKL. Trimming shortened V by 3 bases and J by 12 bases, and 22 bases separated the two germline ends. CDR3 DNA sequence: TGCGCCAGCAGCCAGGGGCGGGGACGCCAGGCGAGTCAGTATTTT. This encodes CASSQGRGRQASQYF.

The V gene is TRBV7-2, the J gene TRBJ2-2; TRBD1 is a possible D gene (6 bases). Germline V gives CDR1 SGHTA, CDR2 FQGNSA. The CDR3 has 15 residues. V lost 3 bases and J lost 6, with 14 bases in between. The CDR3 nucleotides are TGTGCCAGCAGCTTGGTATCCGGGACACCCGGGGAGCTGTTTTTT. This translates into CASSLVSGTPGELFF. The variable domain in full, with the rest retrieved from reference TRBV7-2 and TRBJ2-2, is GAGVSQSPSNKVTEKGKDVELRCDPISGHTALYWYRQSLGQGLEFLIYFQGNSAPDKSGLPSDRFSAERTGGSVSTLTIQRTQQEDSAVYLCASSLVSGTPGELFFGEGSRLTVL.

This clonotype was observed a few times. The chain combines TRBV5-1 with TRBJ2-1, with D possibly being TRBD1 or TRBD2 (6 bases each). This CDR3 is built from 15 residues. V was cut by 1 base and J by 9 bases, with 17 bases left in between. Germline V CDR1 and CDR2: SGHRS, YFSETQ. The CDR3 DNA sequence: TGCGCCAGCAGCTTGAGGGGGGCTCTTGGGGGTGAGCAGTTCTTC. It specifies CASSLRGALGGEQFF.

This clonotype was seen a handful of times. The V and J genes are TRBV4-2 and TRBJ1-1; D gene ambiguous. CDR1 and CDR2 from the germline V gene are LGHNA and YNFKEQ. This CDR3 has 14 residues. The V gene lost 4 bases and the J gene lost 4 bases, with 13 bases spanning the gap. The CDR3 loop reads CASSPDFYSTEAFF. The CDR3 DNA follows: TGTGCCAGCAGCCCGGACTTCTATAGCACTGAAGCTTTCTTT.

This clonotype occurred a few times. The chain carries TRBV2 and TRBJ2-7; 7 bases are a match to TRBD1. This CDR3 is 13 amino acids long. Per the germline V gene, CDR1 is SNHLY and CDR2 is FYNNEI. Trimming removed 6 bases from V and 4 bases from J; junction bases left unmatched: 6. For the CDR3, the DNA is TGTGCCAGCAGAGCGGACAGGACTTACGAGCAGTACTTC. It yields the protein CASRADRTYEQYF.

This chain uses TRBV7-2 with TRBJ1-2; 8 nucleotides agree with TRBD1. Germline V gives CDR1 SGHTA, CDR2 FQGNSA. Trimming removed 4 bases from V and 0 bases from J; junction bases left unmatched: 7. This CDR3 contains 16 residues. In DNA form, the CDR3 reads TGTGCCAGCAGCTCCCCAGAGACAGGGGCTAACTATGGCTACACCTTC. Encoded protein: CASSSPETGANYGYTF.

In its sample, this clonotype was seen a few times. CDR3 nucleotides: TGTGCCATCAGTGAGACAGTCAGCACAGATACGCAGTATTTT. Protein product: CAISETVSTDTQYF. The chain couples TRBV10-3 to TRBJ2-3; D ambiguous. Germline lookup yields CDR1 ENHRY and CDR2 SYGVKD. This CDR3 is 14 amino acids long. V was shortened by 2 bases and J by 0 bases, with 6 bases between the two germline ends.

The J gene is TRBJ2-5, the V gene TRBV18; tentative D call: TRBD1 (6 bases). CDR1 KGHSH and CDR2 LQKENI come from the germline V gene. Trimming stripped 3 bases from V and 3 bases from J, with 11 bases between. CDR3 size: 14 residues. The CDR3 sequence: CASSPGTTEETQYF. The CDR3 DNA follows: TGTGCCAGCTCACCCGGGACAACGGAAGAGACCCAGTACTTC.

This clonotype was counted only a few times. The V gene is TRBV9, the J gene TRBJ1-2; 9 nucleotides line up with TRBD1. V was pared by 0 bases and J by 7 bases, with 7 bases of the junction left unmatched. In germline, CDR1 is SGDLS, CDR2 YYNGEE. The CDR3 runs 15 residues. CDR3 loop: CASSVALGQGGGYTF. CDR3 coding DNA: TGTGCCAGCAGCGTAGCGCTGGGACAGGGAGGTGGCTACACCTTC.

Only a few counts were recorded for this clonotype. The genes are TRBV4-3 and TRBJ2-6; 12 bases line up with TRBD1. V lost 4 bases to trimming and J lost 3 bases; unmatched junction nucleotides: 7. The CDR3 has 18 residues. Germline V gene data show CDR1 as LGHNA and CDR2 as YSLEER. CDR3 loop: CASSPTWDRGLGANVLTF. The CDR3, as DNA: TGCGCCAGCAGCCCTACGTGGGACAGGGGGCTTGGGGCCAACGTCCTGACTTTC.

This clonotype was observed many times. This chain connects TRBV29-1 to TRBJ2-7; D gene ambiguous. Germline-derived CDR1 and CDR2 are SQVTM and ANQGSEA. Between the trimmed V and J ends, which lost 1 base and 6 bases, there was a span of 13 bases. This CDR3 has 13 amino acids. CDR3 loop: CSVEVRKGGEQYF. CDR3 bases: TGCAGCGTTGAAGTACGGAAAGGTGGCGAGCAGTACTTC.

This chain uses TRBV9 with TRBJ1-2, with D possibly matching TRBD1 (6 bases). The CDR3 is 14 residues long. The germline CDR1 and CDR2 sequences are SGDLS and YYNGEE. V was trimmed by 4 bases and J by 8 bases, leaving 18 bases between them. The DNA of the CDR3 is TGTGCCAGCAGCATTACCGACAGGCTGAGGGGCTACACCTTC. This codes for CASSITDRLRGYTF.